The rows below give T cell receptor beta chains drawn from one sample of a study of prognosis after radiotherapy for stage I lung cancer. A single record per CDR3 protein comes from TCRdb applying MiXCR to the multiplex PCR reads. The table includes nearly 25,000 distinct CDR3 sequences, 35% to 40% detected once. Sequences were derived from PBMCs, sampled before or after stereotactic body radiation therapy (not recorded which). Receptor source: a donor aged 50 or older with non-small cell lung cancer. CDR3s include the opening cysteine and the closing phenylalanine or tryptophan. A D gene is named only where the DNA matches it firmly. Rows give clone size only sometimes, using once, few, many, or a class for an expanded clone.

J gene	V gene	D gene	clone size	CDR3 length	CDR3 DNA	CDR3 protein
TRBJ2-4	TRBV19	-	many	15	TGTGCCAGTAGTATAAACAGGGTGACCAAAAACATTCAGTACTTC	CASSINRVTKNIQYF
TRBJ1-2	TRBV11-2	-	few	17	TGTGCCAGCAGCTTAGAAATACAGGGTGGGGGCAACTATGGCTACACCTTC	CASSLEIQGGGNYGYTF
TRBJ2-2	TRBV2	-	many	14	TGTGCCAGCGGCGATAACTTAGACACCGGGGAGCTGTTTTTT	CASGDNLDTGELFF
TRBJ1-4	TRBV14	-	few	15	TGTGCCAGCAGCCAAGATTGGGGAGCTAATGAAAAACTGTTTTTT	CASSQDWGANEKLFF
TRBJ2-1	TRBV7-9	-	many	14	TGTGCCAGCATGGGGCTTGCCTCCTACAATGAGCAGTTCTTC	CASMGLASYNEQFF
TRBJ1-1	TRBV7-7	-	many	15	TGTGCTAGCAGCTTAGTTCCGGGGAGAAACACTGAAGCTTTCTTT	CASSLVPGRNTEAFF
TRBJ1-4	TRBV19	TRBD1	many	15	TGTGCCAGTAGTTCACAGGGGGCGCGGGGCGAAAAACTGTTTTTT	CASSSQGARGEKLFF
TRBJ2-4	TRBV19	-	many	14	TGTGCCAGTAGTACACCCGGAACGAAAAACATTCAGTACTTC	CASSTPGTKNIQYF
TRBJ2-1	TRBV20-1	TRBD1	once	16	TGCAGTGCTACAAAAGTAGGGACAGTCTCCTACAATGAGCAGTTCTTC	CSATKVGTVSYNEQFF
TRBJ1-5	TRBV19	-	-	12	TGTGCCAGTAGTTTCTCCGACCAGCCCCAGCATTTT	CASSFSDQPQHF
TRBJ2-7	TRBV19	TRBD2	many	16	TGTGCCAGTAGTGAGAGCACTAGCGGGAGAGCCTACGAGCAGTACTTC	CASSESTSGRAYEQYF
TRBJ2-6	TRBV2	-	many	15	TGTGCCAGCAGCCTCCAGGGCTCTGGGGCCAACGTCCTGACTTTC	CASSLQGSGANVLTF
TRBJ1-2	TRBV5-1	-	many	13	TGCGCCAGCAGCTTGGGGACAGAGGGTGGCTACACCTTC	CASSLGTEGGYTF
TRBJ2-7	TRBV30	-	-	12	TGTGCCTGGAGTTCCCCCCTTCGGGAGCAGTACTTC	CAWSSPLREQYF
TRBJ2-7	TRBV9	TRBD2	many	18	TGTGCCAGCAGCGTAGCCCCTCCGGGACTAGCGGGAGTGTACGAGCAGTACTTC	CASSVAPPGLAGVYEQYF
TRBJ2-7	TRBV6-2/TRBV6-3	-	many	14	TGTGCCAGCAGTTACGGGGTGGCGTCCTACGAGCAGTACTTC	CASSYGVASYEQYF
TRBJ2-7	TRBV20-1	TRBD2	many	16	TGCAGTGCTATAGCCGCCGGGACTAGCGGGAGTGGAGAGCAGTACTTC	CSAIAAGTSGSGEQYF
TRBJ2-5	TRBV20-1	-	-	15	TGCAGTGCTAGATATCTTGGGGGGTCCCTAGATACCCAGTACTTC	CSARYLGGSLDTQYF
TRBJ1-4	TRBV9	-	-	14	TGTGCCAGCAGCGCCCTGGGGGGGCGTGAAAAACTGTTTTTT	CASSALGGREKLFF
TRBJ1-3	TRBV7-9	-	few	16	TGTGCCAGCAGCTTCACCAGGACCTACTCTGGAAGCACCATATATTTT	CASSFTRTYSGSTIYF
TRBJ1-1	TRBV18	TRBD1	many	14	TGTGCCAGCTCACCACAGGGGGCGCGCGCTGAAGCTTTCTTT	CASSPQGARAEAFF
TRBJ2-3	TRBV20-1	-	few	14	TGCAGTGCTAGGGGGGCCTACCTCAAGGGTACGCAGTATTTT	CSARGAYLKGTQYF
TRBJ1-6	TRBV4-1	-	-	15	TGCGCCAGCAGCCCCAGCGGCTCCTATAATTCACCCCTCCACTTT	CASSPSGSYNSPLHF
TRBJ2-1	TRBV19	TRBD2	many	13	TGTGCCAGTAGGCCGGGACTAGTGAATGAGCAGTTCTTC	CASRPGLVNEQFF
TRBJ1-2	TRBV5-1	-	many	14	TGCGCCAGCGCCGACATGGGATCGGAGTATGGCTACACCTTC	CASADMGSEYGYTF
TRBJ2-7	TRBV12-3/TRBV12-4	TRBD2	many	14	TGTGCCAGCAGTTCGACTAGCGGGAGCTACGAGCAGTACTTC	CASSSTSGSYEQYF
TRBJ2-5	TRBV2	-	many	14	TGTGCCAGCGAGGGAGCGACAGGAGGCGAGACCCAGTACTTC	CASEGATGGETQYF
TRBJ2-2	TRBV3-1	-	-	13	TGTGCCAGCAGCCTCGGAAGGGGCGGGGAGCTGTTTTTT	CASSLGRGGELFF
TRBJ2-1	TRBV11-2	TRBD2	many	13	TGTGCCAGCAGACCCAGCGGGAACAATGAGCAGTTCTTC	CASRPSGNNEQFF
TRBJ1-5	TRBV24-1	-	many	13	TGTGCCACCTCCCCGTCGGGAAATCAGCCCCAGCATTTT	CATSPSGNQPQHF
TRBJ1-1	TRBV14	TRBD1	many	17	TGTGCCAGCAGCCAAGCCTGGCAGGGGGCAGGGAAAACTGAAGCTTTCTTT	CASSQAWQGAGKTEAFF
TRBJ1-1	TRBV20-1	TRBD1	many	15	TGCAGTGCTAGAGATCCCGGGACAGGGGGCACTGAAGCTTTCTTT	CSARDPGTGGTEAFF
TRBJ2-1	TRBV6-1	TRBD2	many	15	TGTGCCAGCAGTGAAGAAGGGACTAGCATTGGAGAGCAGTTCTTC	CASSEEGTSIGEQFF
TRBJ2-7	TRBV6-5	TRBD2	many	16	TGTGCCAGCAGTTATTTGGGGACTAGCGGGGGGAACGAGCAGTACTTC	CASSYLGTSGGNEQYF
TRBJ2-7	TRBV28	TRBD2	many	16	TGTGCCAGCAGTTTCCACCTAGCGGAACTCTCCTACGAGCAGTACTTC	CASSFHLAELSYEQYF
TRBJ1-3	TRBV7-9	-	many	16	TGTGCCAGCAGCCCCCCCGGGGCAGCCTCTGGAAACACCATATATTTT	CASSPPGAASGNTIYF
TRBJ2-2	TRBV5-4	TRBD1	many	16	TGTGCCAGCAGCTTAGGGACAGATTTAAACACCGGGGAGCTGTTTTTT	CASSLGTDLNTGELFF
TRBJ1-2	TRBV5-1	-	-	15	TGCGCCAGCAGCTTGGTTCCGGGGCCTCTCTATGGCTACACCTTC	CASSLVPGPLYGYTF
TRBJ2-3	TRBV25-1	TRBD2	many	14	TGTGCCAGCAGTGAGGGGACTAGCGCAGATACGCAGTATTTT	CASSEGTSADTQYF
TRBJ1-1	TRBV27	TRBD1	-	15	TGTGCCAGCAGTCCGCAACGGACAGGGTTGTCTGAAGCTTTCTTT	CASSPQRTGLSEAFF
TRBJ2-4	TRBV6-1	TRBD2	many	15	TGTGCCAGCTCGAGGGCGGGAGGGCCGGAAAACATTCAGTACTTC	CASSRAGGPENIQYF
TRBJ2-3	TRBV7-9	-	-	12	TGTGCCAGCAGCTTAACGACACTCTCGCAGTATTTT	CASSLTTLSQYF
TRBJ2-7	TRBV7-9	TRBD2	many	18	TGTGCCAGCAGCTTACCCGGGACTAGCGGTGGCCGGTCCTACGAGCAGTACTTC	CASSLPGTSGGRSYEQYF